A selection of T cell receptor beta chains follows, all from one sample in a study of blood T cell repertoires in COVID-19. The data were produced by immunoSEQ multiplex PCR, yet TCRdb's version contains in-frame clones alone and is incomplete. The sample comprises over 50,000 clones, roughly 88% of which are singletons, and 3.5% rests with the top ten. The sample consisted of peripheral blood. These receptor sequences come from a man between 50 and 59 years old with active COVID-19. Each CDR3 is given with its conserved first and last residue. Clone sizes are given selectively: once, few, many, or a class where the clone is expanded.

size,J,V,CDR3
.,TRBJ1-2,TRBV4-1,CASSQDRGRGYGYTF
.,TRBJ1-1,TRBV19,CASSVGQKNTEAFF
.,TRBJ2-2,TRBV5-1,CASSLETGGPNTGELFF
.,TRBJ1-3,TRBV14,CASSPRLRDRVMSGNTIYF
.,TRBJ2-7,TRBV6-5,CASSKGQGVYEQYF
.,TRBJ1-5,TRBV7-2,CASSLAYSNQPQHF
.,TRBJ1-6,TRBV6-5,CASRPGLDSPLHF
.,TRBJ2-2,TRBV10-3,CAISESNGGAVAGELFF
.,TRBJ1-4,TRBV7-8,CASSLAYRNRGREKLFF
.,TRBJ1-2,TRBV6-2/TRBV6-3,CASSYNDRSGYTF
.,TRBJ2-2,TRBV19,CASSILTGELFF
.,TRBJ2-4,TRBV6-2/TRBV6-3,CASSYLQGVGQNIQYF
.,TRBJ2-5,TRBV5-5,CASSQGVDRKETQYF
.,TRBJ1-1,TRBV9,CASSPPTGMNTEAFF
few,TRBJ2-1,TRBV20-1,CSARKRDEQFF
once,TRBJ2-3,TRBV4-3,CASSQGRGGLDTQYF
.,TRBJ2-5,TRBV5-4,CARQMERGGYFQETQYF
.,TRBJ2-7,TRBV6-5,CASSRGGAYEQYF
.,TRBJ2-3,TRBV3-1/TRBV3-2,CASSQVSTARTDTQYF
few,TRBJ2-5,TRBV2,CASKNSVQGLGETQYF
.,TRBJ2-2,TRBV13,CASSPGLAGGRTGELFF
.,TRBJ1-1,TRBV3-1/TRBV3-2,CASGAGGSNTEAFF
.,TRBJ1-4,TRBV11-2,CASSLDLKGTNEKLFF